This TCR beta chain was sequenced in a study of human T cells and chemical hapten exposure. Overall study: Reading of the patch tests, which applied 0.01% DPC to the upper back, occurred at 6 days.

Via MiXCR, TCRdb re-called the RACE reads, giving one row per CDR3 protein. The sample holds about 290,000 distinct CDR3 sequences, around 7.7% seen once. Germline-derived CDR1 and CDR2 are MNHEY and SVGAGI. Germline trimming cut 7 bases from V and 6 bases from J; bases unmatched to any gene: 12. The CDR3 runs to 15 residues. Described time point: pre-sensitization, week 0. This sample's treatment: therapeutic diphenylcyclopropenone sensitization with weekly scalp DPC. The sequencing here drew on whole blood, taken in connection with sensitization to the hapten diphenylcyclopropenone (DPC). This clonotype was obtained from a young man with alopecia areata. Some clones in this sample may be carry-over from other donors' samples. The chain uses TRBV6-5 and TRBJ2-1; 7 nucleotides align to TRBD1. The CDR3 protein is CASIDRTGPGNEQFF. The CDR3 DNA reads TGTGCCAGCATCGATAGGACAGGACCTGGCAATGAGCAGTTCTTC.